The 14 T cell receptor beta chains reported below all come from one sample, sequenced in a study of blood T cells in healthy people across ages. Sample-barcoded 5' priming and a J-beta primer mix drove a second PCR of roughly 7 to 11 cycles. TCRdb processed the 5' RACE reads anew with MiXCR; each CDR3 protein has one entry. The sample carries fewer than 650,000 distinct CDR3 sequences, around a quarter recorded once. These data were also filed under a second study, of T cells of mothers and their children.

The source material was blood. The receptors were sampled from a boy aged 2 to 9 in good health.

The chain's CDR3 is CASSDIISQGDYGYTF. The CDR3 nucleotides read TGTGCCAGCAGCGACATAATTAGCCAGGGAGACTATGGCTACACCTTC. The chain has TRBV3-1 and TRBJ1-2; TRBD1 is a possible D gene (5 bases). V was cut by 5 bases and J by 3 bases, with 19 bases left in between. Germline V gene sequence: CDR1 LGHDT, CDR2 YNNKEL (reference sequence). CDR3 size: 16 residues.

The chain is built from TRBV21-1 and TRBJ2-7; the table's D call, TRBD1, was not checked against the DNA. TRBV21-1 is a recognized pseudogene. This CDR3 contains 16 residues. The CDR3 here is CASSKLLQGTYYEQYF. In nucleotides, the CDR3 is TGTGCCAGCAGCAAACTTCTCCAGGGGACTTACTACGAGCAGTACTTC.

This clonotype has more than one count but fewer than ten. V gene TRBV7-9 combines with J gene TRBJ1-1; D is perhaps TRBD1 (5 bases). This CDR3 region has 15 residues. Germline CDR1 is SEHNR and CDR2 is FQNEAQ (reference sequence). Trimming removed 5 bases at V and 1 base at J, with 14 bases between. CDR3 sequence (DNA): TGTGCCAGCAGCCTAGGATGGGGGGAGAACACTGAAGCTTTCTTT. Encoded protein: CASSLGWGENTEAFF.

The chain uses TRBV5-8 and TRBJ2-5; either TRBD1 or TRBD2 may fit D (6 bases each). V was cut by 4 bases and J by 5 bases, with 18 bases left in between. Germline loops: CDR1 SGHTS, CDR2 YDEGEE. CDR3 size: 15 residues. CDR3 amino acids: CASSRGPLPEETQYF. CDR3 nucleotides: TGTGCCAGCAGCCGGGGGCCCCTCCCTGAGGAGACCCAGTACTTC. The full variable domain, completed using reference TRBV5-8 and TRBJ2-5, is EAGVTQSPTHLIKTRGQQATLRCSPISGHTSVYWYQQALGLGLQFLLWYDEGEERNRGNFPPRFSGRQFPNYSSELNVNALELEDSALYLCASSRGPLPEETQYFGPGTRLLVL.

The chain recombines TRBV20-1 with TRBJ1-1, with 10 positions matching TRBD1. This CDR3 is 13 amino acids long. Germline V gives CDR1 DFQATT, CDR2 SNEGSKA (reference sequence). V lost 5 bases, J lost 6 bases, and 6 bases stayed unmatched. CDR3 region: CSARGQGTPEAFF. The DNA for the CDR3 is TGCAGTGCTCGGGGACAGGGGACCCCTGAAGCTTTCTTT.

This clonotype came up once. The J gene is TRBJ1-5, the V gene TRBV3-1; TRBD1 matches at 9 bases. Germline CDR1 reads LGHDT; CDR2 reads YNNKEL (reference sequence). The CDR3 has 15 amino acids. V lost 0 bases and J lost 5; bases outside the gene matches: 2. CDR3 protein: CASSQEDRGHQPQHF. CDR3 nucleotides: TGTGCCAGCAGCCAAGAGGACAGGGGACATCAGCCCCAGCATTTT.

This chain connects TRBV7-9 to TRBJ2-5; TRBD2 matches at 9 bases. The last part of the DNA fits TRBJ2-7 better; the J call may be wrong. The germline V gene encodes CDR1 SEHNR and CDR2 FQNEAQ (reference sequence). The CDR3 length is 14 residues. The CDR3 here is CASGHSGGSYEQYF. The CDR3 DNA reads as TGTGCCAGCGGTCATAGCGGGGGCTCCTACGAGCAGTACTTC.

This clonotype occurred a few times. This chain connects TRBV2 to TRBJ2-1; 8 nucleotides align to TRBD2. The CDR3 contains 13 residues. CDR1 is SNHLY, CDR2 FYNNEI, per germline. V gave up 7 bases and J gave up 2 bases; unmatched junction bases: 1. CDR3 loop: CASNSGAYNEQFF. CDR3 sequence (DNA): TGTGCCAGCAATAGCGGGGCCTACAATGAGCAGTTCTTC.

This chain uses TRBV7-2 with TRBJ2-5, with 9 bases matching TRBD2. The CDR3 runs 14 residues. Losses at the gene ends were 5 bases for V and 3 bases for J; bases not matched to a gene: 4. Germline CDR1 SGHTA, CDR2 FQGNSA. As DNA, the CDR3 is TGTGCCAGCAGCCCTCTAGCGGGAAAAGAGACCCAGTACTTC. Translated: CASSPLAGKETQYF.

The V gene is TRBV10-3, the J gene TRBJ1-1, with 7 nucleotides matching TRBD1. CDR1 is ENHRY, CDR2 SYGVKD, per germline. The V segment lost 5 bases and the J segment 6 bases; nucleotides outside the gene matches: 6. There are 13 residues in the CDR3. In DNA, the CDR3 is TGTGCCATCAGTAAGACAGGGCAATCTGAAGCTTTCTTT. This gives the protein CAISKTGQSEAFF.

This clonotype has only a few counts. V usage is TRBV7-3 and J usage is TRBJ1-1; D gene uncertain. The ends were cut back, 2 bases at V and 10 bases at J, with 14 bases in the middle. The germline CDR1 and CDR2 sequences are SGHTA and FQGTGA. CDR3 length equals 13 residues. CDR3 amino acids: CASSLELAIRAFF. CDR3 nucleotide sequence: TGTGCCAGCAGCTTAGAGCTGGCCATTAGAGCTTTCTTT.

This clonotype was observed a handful of times. The gene calls are TRBV27 and TRBJ1-2; 7 positions agree with TRBD1. Germline CDR1 and CDR2: MNHEY and SMNVEV (reference sequence). V lost 2 bases, J lost 10 bases, and 4 bases stayed unmatched. CDR3 length: 12 amino acids. DNA for the CDR3: TGTGCCAGCAGTTTAGCGGGACAGTTCTACACCTTC. Protein sequence: CASSLAGQFYTF.

This clonotype was counted only a few times. CDR3 sequence: CASSNSVTGPRTEAFF. As DNA, the CDR3 is TGTGCCAGCTCAAATTCCGTGACAGGGCCTCGGACTGAAGCTTTCTTT. The V and J genes are TRBV18 and TRBJ1-1; 7 bases map to TRBD1. CDR3 size: 16 residues. Germline values: CDR1 KGHSH, CDR2 LQKENI. With 5 bases clipped from V and 5 bases from J, the junction kept 14 bases outside the gene matches.

This chain links TRBV29-1 with TRBJ2-7, with D tentatively TRBD1 (6 bases). The CDR3 spans 13 residues. Looked up from germline, CDR1 is SQVTM and CDR2 is ANQGSEA. Trimming left V 4 bases short and J 2 bases short, with 12 bases between. CDR3 nucleotides: TGCAGCGTTGCACAGGGATTCACCTACGAGCAGTACTTC. Its translation is CSVAQGFTYEQYF.